This entry lists 22 T cell receptor beta chains sequenced from one sample in a study of T-cell reconstitution after alpha-beta-depleted transplantation in children. The library targeted TCRbeta and was prepared with unique molecular identifiers. TCRdb re-analysed the PCR reads in MiXCR, keeping a single row per CDR3 protein. The profile shows around 670,000 distinct CDR3 sequences, about an eighth of them singletons. Material: PBMCs, obtained before TCRalphabeta/CD19-depleted stem cell transplant. Receptors were obtained from a girl aged 2-10 years with congenital amegakaryocytic thrombocytopenia, due to receive a stem cell transplant.

This clonotype occurred many times. The chain combines TRBV4-2 with TRBJ1-1; D not certain. Germline loops: CDR1 LGHNA, CDR2 YNFKEQ. Deletions cut 3 bases from V and 0 bases from J, with 23 bases between. The CDR3 is 19 amino acids. This chain's CDR3 is CASSQFYLFTENLNTEAFF. Written as DNA, the CDR3 is TGTGCCAGCAGCCAGTTTTATTTGTTTACAGAAAATTTGAACACTGAAGCTTTCTTT.

This clonotype occurred many times. The chain joins TRBV15 to TRBJ1-2, with TRBD1 matching 9 bases. The CDR3 is made up of 15 amino acids. The trim removed 10 bases at V and 1 base at J, leaving 10 bases unmatched. CDR1 and CDR2 (germline): LNHNV, YYDKDF (reference sequence). The CDR3: CASRDREPHNYGYTF. CDR3 bases: TGTGCCAGCCGGGACAGGGAACCCCATAACTATGGCTACACCTTC.

The genes are TRBV6-5 and TRBJ2-2, with D tentatively TRBD1 (6 bases). Germline V gene sequence: CDR1 MNHEY, CDR2 SVGAGI. V lost 1 base to trimming and J lost 4 bases, with 7 bases between them. The CDR3 has 14 residues. This CDR3 reads CASSYWTVTGELFF. In DNA, the CDR3 is TGTGCCAGCAGTTACTGGACAGTCACCGGGGAGCTGTTTTTT.

Turning to this clonotype: With a much larger clone just one base away, this may be a read error. The CDR3 loop reads CASSESLGITEAFF. The CDR3 DNA sequence: TGCGCCAGCAGTGAGTCCTTAGGGATCACTGAAGCTTTCTTT. The chain couples TRBV10-2 to TRBJ1-1; D unresolved. The germline CDR1 and CDR2 sequences are WSHSY and SAAADI. V was cut by 0 bases and J by 4 bases, with 9 bases left in between. The CDR3 consists of 14 residues.

This clonotype has a handful of counts. The V call is TRBV10-2, the J call TRBJ1-2; perhaps TRBD1 as D (6 bases). V gave up 3 bases and J gave up 4 bases, with 12 bases separating them. CDR1 and CDR2 (germline): WSHSY, SAAADI. The CDR3 has 14 amino acids. The CDR3 coding sequence is TGCGCCAGCAGTGAAATACAGGGATTCTATGGCTACACCTTC. This sequence encodes CASSEIQGFYGYTF.

This clonotype came up many times. The chain uses TRBV12-3 or TRBV12-4 and TRBJ2-3; no definite D call. V lost 6 bases and J lost 0, with 13 bases in between. The length of the CDR3 is 15 residues. Here the CDR3 reads CASSSPPRSTDTQYF. The CDR3 nucleotides read TGTGCCAGCAGCTCCCCCCCGCGGAGCACAGATACGCAGTATTTT.

This chain uses TRBV20-1 with TRBJ1-2; D is unclear. The V end was cut by 6 bases, the J end by 6 bases, with 17 bases between. CDR1 and CDR2 (germline): DFQATT, SNEGSKA (reference sequence). This CDR3 spans 13 amino acids. The CDR3 nucleotides read TGCAGTGCCTCCTCCTTCGACGAAAATGGCTACACCTTC. It encodes CSASSFDENGYTF.

This clonotype has at least ten counts. The chain links TRBV7-8 to TRBJ1-5; 7 bases are shared with TRBD1. Germline CDR1 reads SGHVS; CDR2 reads FQNEAQ. The CDR3 extends over 14 amino acids. After removal of 2 bases from V and 6 bases from J, the junction contained 4 bases not matched to a gene. CDR3 in amino acids: CASSLNRGFQPQHF. CDR3 bases: TGTGCCAGCAGCTTAAACAGGGGATTTCAGCCCCAGCATTTT.

This clonotype was found many times. The gene calls are TRBV27 and TRBJ2-7, with D maybe TRBD1 (5 bases). CDR1 is MNHEY, CDR2 SMNVEV, per germline (reference sequence). The CDR3 has 14 residues. V was trimmed by 6 bases and J by 0 bases, leaving 12 bases between them. The CDR3 DNA follows: TGTGCCAGCAGCACAGGCTTAGTCTCCTACGAGCAGTACTTC. It yields the protein CASSTGLVSYEQYF.

V and J are TRBV27 and TRBJ2-1; either TRBD1 or TRBD2 may supply D (5 bases each). Per germline, CDR1 MNHEY and CDR2 SMNVEV (reference sequence). This CDR3 is 16 amino acids long. Between the trimmed V and J ends, which lost 4 bases and 1 base, there was a span of 14 bases. The CDR3 spells CASSSLPRGSYNEQFF. For the CDR3, the DNA is TGTGCCAGCAGTTCTCTCCCGAGGGGATCCTACAATGAGCAGTTCTTC.

This chain uses TRBV15 with TRBJ2-3; no clear D gene. Germline V gene lookup returns CDR1 LNHNV and CDR2 YYDKDF (reference sequence). V was pared by 1 base and J by 0 bases, with 11 bases between. The CDR3 extends over 16 amino acids. CDR3 loop: CATSRAPKTSTDTQYF. DNA of the CDR3: TGTGCCACCAGCAGAGCCCCAAAGACTAGCACAGATACGCAGTATTTT. Using reference TRBV15 and TRBJ2-3 for the parts outside the CDR3, the full variable domain is DAMVIQNPRYQVTQFGKPVTLSCSQTLNHNVMYWYQQKSSQAPKLLFHYYDKDFNNEADTPDNFQSRRPNTSFCFLDIRSPGLGDTAMYLCATSRAPKTSTDTQYFGPGTRLTVL.

This chain links TRBV7-6 with TRBJ2-7; tentatively, D is TRBD1 (6 bases). V lost 6 bases and J lost 3, with 18 bases in between. The germline gives CDR1 SGHVS, CDR2 FNYEAQ. This CDR3 is built from 15 residues. CDR3 sequence: CASSEGTGIGYEQYF. DNA for the CDR3: TGTGCCAGCAGTGAGGGCACAGGGATAGGCTACGAGCAGTACTTC.

This clonotype showed up just a few times. The chain employs TRBV7-9 and TRBJ1-1, with D perhaps matching TRBD1 (5 bases). Looked up from germline, CDR1 is SEHNR and CDR2 is FQNEAQ (reference sequence). The CDR3 is 12 amino acids. V was clipped by 7 bases and J by 8 bases, with 14 bases between them. CDR3 nucleotides: TGTGCCAGCACAACCGGGGCCTGGGAAGCTTTCTTT. Protein: CASTTGAWEAFF.

In its sample, this clonotype was seen a few times. This CDR3 is CASSLHGSPNEQFF. In DNA form, the CDR3 reads TGCGCCAGCAGCTTGCACGGATCTCCCAATGAGCAGTTCTTC. V and J are TRBV5-1 and TRBJ2-1; D is undetermined. Germline V gives CDR1 SGHRS, CDR2 YFSETQ. There are 14 residues in the CDR3. V lost 1 base and J 6 bases, leaving 11 bases between the germline ends.

In this sample, this clonotype turned up many times. This chain links TRBV5-1 with TRBJ2-7, with a possible D match to TRBD2 (6 bases). CDR1 and CDR2 from the germline V gene are SGHRS and YFSETQ. The CDR3 has 14 amino acids. With 5 bases removed from V and 0 bases from J, the gap between germline ends came to 12 bases. The CDR3 DNA sequence: TGCGCCAGCAGTTCCGGGACTCGCTCCTACGAGCAGTACTTC. Its protein is CASSSGTRSYEQYF.

This clonotype was seen many times. This sequence joins TRBV29-1 and TRBJ1-2, with 7 positions matching TRBD1. Trimming cost V 6 bases and J 8 bases; bases outside gene matches: 9. Germline lookup yields CDR1 SQVTM and CDR2 ANQGSEA. The CDR3 is 12 amino acids. The CDR3 here is CSVRDSQRGYTF. The DNA of the CDR3 is TGCAGCGTAAGGGACAGTCAGCGAGGCTACACCTTC.

This clonotype was seen ten or more times. The rearrangement uses TRBV20-1 and TRBJ2-3; 9 positions match TRBD1. J was trimmed by 3 bases and V by 5 bases; bases with no gene match: 9. CDR1 is DFQATT, CDR2 SNEGSKA, per germline (reference sequence). The CDR3 length is 15 residues. The CDR3 nucleotides read TGCAGTGCTCGAGGTCTTGGGACAGGGACAGATACGCAGTATTTT. It encodes CSARGLGTGTDTQYF.

Points on this clonotype: A much larger clone lies a single base off, so this may be a read error. Given the absence of the conserved phenylalanine or tryptophan at the CDR3 end, a read error is likely. The chain couples TRBV25-1 to TRBJ2-7, with 11 bases matching TRBD2. CDR1 is MGHDK and CDR2 is SYGVNS in the germline V gene. V dropped 4 bases and J dropped 4; count of bases not matched to a gene: 6. CDR3 length: 15 residues. CDR3 sequence reads: CASSAPGTSGYEQYI. Written as DNA, the CDR3 is TGTGCCAGCAGTGCTCCCGGGACTAGCGGTTACGAGCAGTACATC.

Many counts were recorded for this clonotype. The rearrangement links TRBV5-1 to TRBJ2-7; the D gene could be TRBD1 or TRBD2 (5 bases each). Germline V lookup: CDR1 SGHRS, CDR2 YFSETQ. This CDR3 region has 14 residues. Trimming took off 1 base at V and 2 bases at J, with 10 bases between the two ends. The CDR3: CASSLTGGPYEQYF. CDR3 in DNA: TGCGCCAGCAGCTTGACAGGCGGGCCCTACGAGCAGTACTTC.

The sample holds many counts of this clonotype. V gene TRBV5-1 combines with J gene TRBJ1-1, with TRBD1 as a possible D gene (5 bases). There are 13 residues in the CDR3. Trimming removed 1 base at V and 3 bases at J, with 7 bases between. Germline V CDR1 and CDR2: SGHRS, YFSETQ. CDR3 sequence (DNA): TGCGCCAGCAGCTTGAGAGGGGACACTGAAGCTTTCTTT. Encoded protein: CASSLRGDTEAFF.

The CDR3 spells CASSVVAHTDTQYF. In DNA, the CDR3 is TGTGCCAGCAGTGTAGTGGCCCACACAGATACGCAGTATTTT. The gene calls are TRBV6-1 and TRBJ2-3; no clear D gene. Germline loops: CDR1 MNHNS, CDR2 SASEGT. The V and J ends lost 4 bases and 2 bases respectively, with 10 bases between them. This CDR3 region has 14 residues.

This clonotype was detected a few times. The chain has TRBV5-1 and TRBJ2-1, with 8 bases lining up with TRBD1. Looked up from germline, CDR1 is SGHRS and CDR2 is YFSETQ. V was pared by 5 bases and J by 4 bases, with 11 bases of the junction left unmatched. This CDR3 spans 16 amino acids. CDR3 DNA: TGCGCCAGCAGGAGTACCAAGACAGGGGCTTACAATGAGCAGTTCTTC. Its translation: CASRSTKTGAYNEQFF. The full variable domain, rest sourced from reference TRBV5-1 and TRBJ2-1, is KAGVTQTPRYLIKTRGQQVTLSCSPISGHRSVSWYQQTPGQGLQFLFEYFSETQRNKGNFPGRFSGRQFSNSRSEMNVSTLELGDSALYLCASRSTKTGAYNEQFFGPGTRLTVL.